Sequencing of this TCR beta chain was carried out in a study of control samples from healthy donors and cancer patients. Measured with immunoSEQ multiplex PCR; TCRdb has only the in-frame clones, and not every one. The data hold around 140,000 clones, with roughly nine tenths observed a single time. The CDR3 sequence is 19 residues long. Trimming removed 5 bases from V and 2 bases from J, with 21 bases in between. Germline CDR1 is KGHDR and CDR2 is SFDVKD. This TCR came from a man aged 50 to 59 with head and neck cancer. The chain couples TRBV24-1 to TRBJ2-6; either TRBD1 or TRBD2 may fit D (5 bases each). Sequencing was performed on PBMCs. In DNA, the CDR3 is TGTGCCACCAGTGTCTCGCCCGGGACCGACGAGGCTGGGGCCAACGTCCTGACTTTC. It specifies CATSVSPGTDEAGANVLTF.